This TCR beta chain stems from a study of T cell clones after liver transplantation. Study background: Post-transplant blood was tracked for graft-donor-reactive T cell clones identified in a pre-transplant mixed lymphocyte reaction. Timepoints were pre-transplant, pre-withdrawal, and after withdrawal was completed or failed.

Per germline, CDR1 LGHNA and CDR2 YSLEER. Germline trimming cut 2 bases from V and 3 bases from J; bases unmatched to any gene: 9. The CDR3 extends over 16 amino acids. Measured with immunoSEQ multiplex PCR; TCRdb has only the in-frame clones, and not every one. Among 65,000 to 80,000 clones listed, about 80% were seen once. The starting material was CD4+ T cells from blood, obtained before liver transplant. The rearrangement uses TRBV4-3 and TRBJ1-2; 7 positions match TRBD1. The sequence was collected from a human donor who received a liver transplant. The CDR3 is CASSQQEQGGYYGYTF. The DNA for the CDR3 is TGCGCCAGCAGCCAACAGGAGCAGGGGGGGTACTATGGCTACACCTTC.